The 20 T cell receptor beta chains listed next were all sequenced from one sample in a study of shared clonotypes between healthy human individuals. Naive CD8 populations comprised CD45RO-negative cells positively selected for CCR7, excluding terminally differentiated effector memory CD45RA+ cells. Method: immunoSEQ multiplex PCR; TCRdb's copy keeps in-frame clones and lacks some. This table has hundreds of thousands of clones, more than 85% appearing once. The source material was naive CD8+ T cells sorted from blood. The receptors shown here come from a young man in good health.

The chain recombines TRBV28 with TRBJ2-3, with D maybe TRBD2 (5 bases). V gave up 6 bases and J gave up 5 bases, with 18 bases separating them. Germline lookup yields CDR1 MDHEN and CDR2 SYDVKM. The CDR3 totals 15 residues. The DNA of the CDR3 is TGTGCCAGCAGACCCTCCCCGGGGTCGGTAGATACGCAGTATTTT. Translation: CASRPSPGSVDTQYF.

CDR3 nucleotides: TGTGCCAGCAGTCGGGGACTCCATGAGCAGTTCTTC. Its translation is CASSRGLHEQFF. V gene TRBV27 combines with J gene TRBJ2-1; maybe TRBD2 (6 bases). Deletions cut 5 bases from V and 8 bases from J, with 10 bases between. This CDR3 is 12 amino acids long. Germline-derived CDR1 and CDR2 are MNHEY and SMNVEV (reference sequence).

The CDR3 coding sequence is TGTGCCAGCAGTTTAGGGGCGGACTACTACGAGCAGTACTTC. This codes for CASSLGADYYEQYF. The chain is built from TRBV27 and TRBJ2-7, with D perhaps matching TRBD2 (6 bases). This CDR3 region has 14 residues. The germline V and J ends were trimmed by 2 bases and 3 bases, with 11 bases remaining between them. Germline V lookup: CDR1 MNHEY, CDR2 SMNVEV (reference sequence).

The chain is built from TRBV7-3 and TRBJ2-5; D ambiguous. The germline CDR1 and CDR2 sequences are SGHTA and FQGTGA. CDR3 length: 13 residues. Between the trimmed V and J ends, which lost 1 base and 3 bases, there was a span of 6 bases. The CDR3 DNA reads as TGTGCCAGCAGCTTAAGAAGAGAAGAGACCCAGTACTTC. It yields the protein CASSLRREETQYF.

The V call is TRBV25-1, the J call TRBJ2-7, with 7 bases identical to TRBD1. Per germline, CDR1 MGHDK and CDR2 SYGVNS. Trimming cost V 3 bases and J 4 bases; bases outside gene matches: 3. The CDR3 covers 13 residues. The CDR3 sequence is CASSDPGGYEQYF. The CDR3 DNA follows: TGTGCCAGCAGTGATCCAGGGGGTTACGAGCAGTACTTC.

V usage is TRBV7-9 and J usage is TRBJ2-7; TRBD1 matches 10 bases. Germline V gene sequence: CDR1 SEHNR, CDR2 FQNEAQ (reference sequence). The CDR3 contains 13 residues. The V segment lost 10 bases and the J segment 0 bases; nucleotides outside the gene matches: 3. The CDR3: CANGQGDSYEQYF. The CDR3 coding sequence is TGTGCCAATGGACAGGGGGACTCCTACGAGCAGTACTTC.

This clone has a single count. The rearrangement uses TRBV2 and TRBJ2-7, with D perhaps TRBD1 (6 bases). Per the germline V gene, CDR1 is SNHLY and CDR2 is FYNNEI. Trimming took off 5 bases at V and 6 bases at J, with 17 bases between the two ends. The CDR3 length is 14 residues. The CDR3 spells CASSPRDKAPEQYF. For the CDR3, the DNA is TGTGCCAGCAGTCCCCGGGACAAGGCTCCCGAGCAGTACTTC.

This clone has only one observation. The chain joins TRBV4-2 to TRBJ2-7; no firm D call. Per germline, CDR1 LGHNA and CDR2 YNFKEQ. The CDR3 loop spans 15 amino acids. V lost 0 bases and J lost 2, with 11 bases in between. The CDR3 loop is CASSQEGIWAYEQYF. CDR3 DNA sequence: TGTGCCAGCAGCCAAGAGGGGATATGGGCCTACGAGCAGTACTTC.

This clone was observed a handful of times. J is TRBJ1-4 and V is TRBV7-6; unclear D gene. The CDR3 length is 15 residues. Germline CDR1 SGHVS, CDR2 FNYEAQ. V lost 4 bases and J lost 7, with 16 bases in between. CDR3 bases: TGTGCCAGCAGCTACGCCGGGGTTTCCGGTGAAAAACTGTTTTTT. It specifies CASSYAGVSGEKLFF.

This chain links TRBV2 with TRBJ2-1; D is perhaps TRBD2 (5 bases). The germline gives CDR1 SNHLY, CDR2 FYNNEI. The CDR3 length is 16 residues. The germline V and J ends were trimmed by 4 bases and 0 bases, with 13 bases remaining between them. CDR3 sequence reads: CASSVTRESSYNEQFF. As DNA, the CDR3 is TGTGCCAGCAGTGTTACGAGGGAGAGCTCCTACAATGAGCAGTTCTTC.

CDR3 residues: CASSLGAAFSTDTQYF. The DNA for the CDR3 is TGTGCCAGCAGTTTAGGGGCAGCCTTTAGCACAGATACGCAGTATTTT. The V gene is TRBV28, the J gene TRBJ2-3; a weak D match, TRBD1 (5 bases). Trimming stripped 2 bases from V and 0 bases from J, with 12 bases between. The length of the CDR3 is 16 residues. CDR1 and CDR2 (germline): MDHEN, SYDVKM.

The chain links TRBV9 to TRBJ2-1; 9 nucleotides line up with TRBD1. With 4 bases clipped from V and 6 bases from J, the junction kept 8 bases outside the gene matches. The CDR3 is 15 residues long. In germline, CDR1 is SGDLS, CDR2 YYNGEE. The CDR3 region has the DNA TGTGCCAGCAGCCCTTGGACAGGGGTAAGCAATGAGCAGTTCTTC. Its protein product is CASSPWTGVSNEQFF.

This rearrangement joins TRBV5-1 to TRBJ2-1; 10 nucleotides line up with TRBD2. Germline V gene sequence: CDR1 SGHRS, CDR2 YFSETQ. The CDR3 is 17 amino acids. J was trimmed by 2 bases and V by 0 bases; bases with no gene match: 5. The CDR3 spells CASSLALAGEAYNEQFF. The CDR3 region has the DNA TGCGCCAGCAGCTTGGCGCTAGCGGGAGAGGCCTACAATGAGCAGTTCTTC. The full variable domain, in which reference TRBV5-1 and TRBJ2-1 provide the parts outside the CDR3, is KAGVTQTPRYLIKTRGQQVTLSCSPISGHRSVSWYQQTPGQGLQFLFEYFSETQRNKGNFPGRFSGRQFSNSRSEMNVSTLELGDSALYLCASSLALAGEAYNEQFFGPGTRLTVL.

The chain uses TRBV7-3 and TRBJ2-1, with 11 bases that match TRBD2. The CDR3 has 14 residues. From germline, CDR1 is SGHTA and CDR2 FQGTGA. Trimming cost V 5 bases and J 7 bases; bases outside gene matches: 4. The CDR3 DNA is TGTGCCAGCAGCCCCGGGACTAGCGGTAATGAGCAGTTCTTC. Amino acid sequence: CASSPGTSGNEQFF.

The count of this clone is one. The J gene is TRBJ2-1, the V gene TRBV27; TRBD1 or TRBD2 may be the D gene (6 bases each). Germline V lookup: CDR1 MNHEY, CDR2 SMNVEV (reference sequence). The CDR3 extends over 12 amino acids. Trimming shortened V by 10 bases and J by 8 bases, and 15 bases separated the two germline ends. The CDR3 nucleotides are TGTGCCACAACCGTGGGGGGCCATGAGCAGTTCTTC. This translates into CATTVGGHEQFF.

DNA of the CDR3: TGTGCCTGGAGGTATAGCGGGATCTACAATGAGCAGTTCTTC. This sequence encodes CAWRYSGIYNEQFF. V usage is TRBV30 and J usage is TRBJ2-1; 8 nucleotides match TRBD2. In germline, CDR1 is GTSNPN, CDR2 SVGIG (reference sequence). V dropped 3 bases and J dropped 3; count of bases not matched to a gene: 4. This CDR3 is 14 amino acids long.

V gene TRBV7-9 combines with J gene TRBJ2-2, with 8 nucleotides matching TRBD2. The V segment lost 4 bases and the J segment 6 bases; nucleotides outside the gene matches: 7. CDR1 is SEHNR and CDR2 is FQNEAQ in the germline V gene (reference sequence). The CDR3 runs 15 residues. The CDR3 DNA reads as TGTGCCAGCAGCTCCGGACTAGCCCCACCCGGGGAGCTGTTTTTT. Its protein is CASSSGLAPPGELFF.

This clone is a singleton in its sample. The J gene is TRBJ2-5, the V gene TRBV15; possibly TRBD1 for D (6 bases). Trimming took off 4 bases at V and 5 bases at J, with 8 bases between the two ends. The germline V gene encodes CDR1 LNHNV and CDR2 YYDKDF (reference sequence). The CDR3 spans 12 residues. The CDR3 nucleotides read TGTGCCACCAGCACCACAGGGGAGACCCAGTACTTC. Translated, it gives CATSTTGETQYF.

The CDR3: CASSLSIRGEEEQFF. DNA of the CDR3: TGTGCCAGCAGCTTATCGATAAGGGGGGAGGAGGAGCAGTTCTTC. The gene calls are TRBV7-9 and TRBJ2-1, with D possibly called TRBD1 or TRBD2 (6 bases each). Germline loops: CDR1 SEHNR, CDR2 FQNEAQ (reference sequence). Trimming removed 2 bases from V and 10 bases from J, with 18 bases in between. The CDR3 spans 15 residues. The full variable domain, in which reference TRBV7-9 and TRBJ2-1 provide the parts outside the CDR3, is DTGVSQNPRHKITKRGQNVTFRCDPISEHNRLYWYRQTLGQGPEFLTYFQNEAQLEKSRLLSDRFSAERPKGSFSTLEIQRTEQGDSAMYLCASSLSIRGEEEQFFGPGTRLTVL.

The CDR3 DNA sequence: TGTGCCAGCAGCTTAGGGACTAGCCCTTACAATCAGCCCCAGCATTTT. As protein: CASSLGTSPYNQPQHF. The rearrangement joins TRBV11-2 to TRBJ1-5; D unresolved. V shed 1 base and J shed 3 bases, with 13 bases lying between them. This CDR3 contains 16 residues. Germline CDR1 SGHAT, CDR2 FQNNGV.